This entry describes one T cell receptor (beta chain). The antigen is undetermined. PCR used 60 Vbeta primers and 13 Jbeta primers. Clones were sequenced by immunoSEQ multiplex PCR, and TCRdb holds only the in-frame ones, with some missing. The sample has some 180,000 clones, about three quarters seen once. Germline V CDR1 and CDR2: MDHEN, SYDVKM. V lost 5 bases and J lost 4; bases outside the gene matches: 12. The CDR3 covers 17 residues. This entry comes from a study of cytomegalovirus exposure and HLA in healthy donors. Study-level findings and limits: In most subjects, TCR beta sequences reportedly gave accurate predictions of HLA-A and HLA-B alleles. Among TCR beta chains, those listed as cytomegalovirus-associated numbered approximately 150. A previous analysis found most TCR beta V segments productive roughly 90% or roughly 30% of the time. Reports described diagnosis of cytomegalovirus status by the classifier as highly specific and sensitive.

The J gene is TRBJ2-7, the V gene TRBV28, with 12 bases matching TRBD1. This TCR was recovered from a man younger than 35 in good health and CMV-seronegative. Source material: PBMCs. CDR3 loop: CASSTQGGTGGLYEQYF. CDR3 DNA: TGTGCCAGCAGTACCCAGGGGGGGACAGGGGGCTTATACGAGCAGTACTTC. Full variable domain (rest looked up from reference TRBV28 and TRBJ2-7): DVKVTQSSRYLVKRTGEKVFLECVQDMDHENMFWYRQDPGLGLRLIYFSYDVKMKEKGDIPEGYSVSREKKERFSLILESASTNQTSMYLCASSTQGGTGGLYEQYFGPGTRLTVT.